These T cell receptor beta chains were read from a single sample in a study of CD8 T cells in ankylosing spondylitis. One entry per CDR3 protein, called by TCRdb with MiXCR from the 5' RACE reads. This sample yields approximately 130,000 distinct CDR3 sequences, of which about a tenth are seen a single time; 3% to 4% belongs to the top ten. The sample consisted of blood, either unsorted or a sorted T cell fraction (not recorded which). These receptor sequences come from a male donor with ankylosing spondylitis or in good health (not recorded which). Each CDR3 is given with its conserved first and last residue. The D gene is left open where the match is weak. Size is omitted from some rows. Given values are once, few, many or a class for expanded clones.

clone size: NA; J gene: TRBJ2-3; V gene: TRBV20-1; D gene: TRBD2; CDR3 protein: CSASRTSGDTDTQYF; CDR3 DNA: TGCAGTGCTAGCCGGACTAGCGGAGATACAGATACGCAGTATTTT
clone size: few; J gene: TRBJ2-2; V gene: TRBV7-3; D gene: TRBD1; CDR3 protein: CASSPNRGRDTGELFF; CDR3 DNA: TGTGCCAGCAGCCCAAACAGGGGGCGGGACACCGGGGAGCTGTTTTTT
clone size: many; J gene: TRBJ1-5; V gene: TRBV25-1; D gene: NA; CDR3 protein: CASSASWVRGQINQPQHF; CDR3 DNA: TGTGCCAGCAGTGCAAGTTGGGTACGAGGGCAGATCAATCAGCCCCAGCATTTT
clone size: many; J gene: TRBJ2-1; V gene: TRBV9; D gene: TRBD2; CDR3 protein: CASSKGLAGAYNEQFF; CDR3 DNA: TGTGCCAGCAGCAAGGGACTAGCGGGAGCCTACAATGAGCAGTTCTTC
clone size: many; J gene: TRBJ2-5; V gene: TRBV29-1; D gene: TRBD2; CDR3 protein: CSVADPLAGGFQYF; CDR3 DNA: TGCAGCGTTGCAGACCCACTAGCGGGAGGTTTCCAGTACTTC
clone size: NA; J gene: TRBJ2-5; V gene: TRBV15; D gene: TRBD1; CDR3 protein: CATSRGDRVPETQYF; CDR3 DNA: TGTGCCACCAGCAGAGGGGACAGGGTGCCGGAGACCCAGTACTTC
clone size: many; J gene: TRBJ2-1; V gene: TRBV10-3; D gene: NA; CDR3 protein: CAISEILAAYNEQFF; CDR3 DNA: TGTGCCATCAGTGAAATACTAGCTGCCTACAATGAGCAGTTCTTC
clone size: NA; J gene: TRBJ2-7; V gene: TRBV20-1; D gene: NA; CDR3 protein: CSANSPISGRYEQYF; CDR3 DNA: TGCAGTGCGAATTCCCCTATATCAGGACGGTACGAGCAGTACTTC
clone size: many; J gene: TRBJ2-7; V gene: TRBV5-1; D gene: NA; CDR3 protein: CASSLVGGQGRYEQYF; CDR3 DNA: TGCGCCAGCAGCTTGGTAGGCGGGCAGGGGAGGTACGAGCAGTACTTC
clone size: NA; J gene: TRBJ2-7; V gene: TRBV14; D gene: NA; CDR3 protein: CASSQDGRGSGYEQYF; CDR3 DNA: TGTGCCAGCAGCCAAGATGGGCGCGGTAGCGGCTACGAGCAGTACTTC
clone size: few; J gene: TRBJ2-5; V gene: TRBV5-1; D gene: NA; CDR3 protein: CASSLDRATQYF; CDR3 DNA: TGCGCCAGCAGCTTGGACCGGGCGACCCAGTACTTC
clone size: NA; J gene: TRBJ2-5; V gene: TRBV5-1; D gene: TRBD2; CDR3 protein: CASSRGLEVETQYF; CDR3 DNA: TGCGCCAGCAGCCGCGGACTAGAGGTGGAGACCCAGTACTTC
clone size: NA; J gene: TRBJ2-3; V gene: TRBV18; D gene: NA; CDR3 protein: CASSHNLDPSDTQYF; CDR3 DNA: TGTGCCAGCTCGCATAATTTGGACCCCTCAGATACGCAGTATTTT
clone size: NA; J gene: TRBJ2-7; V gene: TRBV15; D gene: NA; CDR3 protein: CATSRMSVNEQYF; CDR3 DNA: TGTGCCACCAGCAGAATGTCAGTTAACGAGCAGTACTTC
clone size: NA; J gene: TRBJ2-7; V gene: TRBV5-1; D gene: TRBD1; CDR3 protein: CASSTDRGKQYF; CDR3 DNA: TGCGCCAGCAGCACGGACAGGGGCAAGCAGTACTTC
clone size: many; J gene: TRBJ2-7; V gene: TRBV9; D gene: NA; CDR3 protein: CASSGSRTGIHEQYF; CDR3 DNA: TGTGCCAGCAGCGGGAGCAGGACCGGAATCCACGAGCAGTACTTC
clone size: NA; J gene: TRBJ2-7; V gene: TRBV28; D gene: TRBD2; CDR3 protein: CASSRLADIPYEQYF; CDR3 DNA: TGTGCCAGCAGTCGTCTAGCGGACATCCCCTACGAGCAGTACTTC
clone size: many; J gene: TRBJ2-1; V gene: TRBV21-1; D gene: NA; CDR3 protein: CASSPKILGQGRVWQFF; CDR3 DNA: TGTGCCAGCAGCCCTAAAATTTTGGGACAGGGGAGAGTGTGGCAGTTCTTC
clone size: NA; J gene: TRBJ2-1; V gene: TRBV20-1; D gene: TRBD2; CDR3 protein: CSEGRVGMDEQFF; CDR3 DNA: TGCAGTGAGGGGAGGGTCGGCATGGATGAGCAGTTCTTC
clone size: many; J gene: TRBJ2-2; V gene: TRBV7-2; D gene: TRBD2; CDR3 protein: CASSLAITSGSNTGELFF; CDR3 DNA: TGTGCCAGCAGCTTAGCAATAACTAGCGGGTCGAACACCGGGGAGCTGTTTTTT
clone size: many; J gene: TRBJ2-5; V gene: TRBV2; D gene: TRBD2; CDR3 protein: CASSEWGREGTQYF; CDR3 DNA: TGTGCCAGCAGTGAATGGGGCAGGGAGGGGACCCAGTACTTC
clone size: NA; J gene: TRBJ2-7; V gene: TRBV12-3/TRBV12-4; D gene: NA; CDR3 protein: CASSLGDISEQYF; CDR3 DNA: TGTGCCAGCAGTTTAGGGGATATTTCCGAGCAGTACTTC
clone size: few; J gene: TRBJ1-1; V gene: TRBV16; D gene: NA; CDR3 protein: CASSQLSGVTEAFF; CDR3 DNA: TGTGCCAGCAGCCAATTGAGCGGAGTCACTGAAGCTTTCTTT
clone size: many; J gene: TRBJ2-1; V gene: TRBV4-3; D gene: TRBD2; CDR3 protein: CASSNSGSDYNEQFF; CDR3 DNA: TGCGCCAGCAGCAATAGCGGGAGTGACTACAATGAGCAGTTCTTC
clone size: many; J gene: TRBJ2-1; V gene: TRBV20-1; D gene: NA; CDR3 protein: CSAAQGFSYNEQFF; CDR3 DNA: TGCAGTGCTGCTCAGGGGTTCTCCTACAATGAGCAGTTCTTC
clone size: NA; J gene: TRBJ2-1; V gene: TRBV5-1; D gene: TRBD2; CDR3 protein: CASSLVLAGVSSYNEQFF; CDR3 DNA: TGCGCCAGCAGCTTGGTTCTAGCGGGAGTTAGCTCCTACAATGAGCAGTTCTTC
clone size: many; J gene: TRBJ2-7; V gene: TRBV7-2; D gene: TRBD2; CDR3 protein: CASSLGLAGPYEQYF; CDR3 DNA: TGCGCCAGCAGCTTGGGACTAGCGGGACCCTACGAGCAGTACTTC
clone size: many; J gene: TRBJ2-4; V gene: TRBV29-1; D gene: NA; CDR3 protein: CSARWGNIQYF; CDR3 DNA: TGCAGCGCTCGCTGGGGGAACATTCAGTACTTC
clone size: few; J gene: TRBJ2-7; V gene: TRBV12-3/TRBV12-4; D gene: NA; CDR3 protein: CASTVGGYEQYF; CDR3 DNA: TGTGCCAGCACTGTGGGGGGTTACGAGCAGTACTTC
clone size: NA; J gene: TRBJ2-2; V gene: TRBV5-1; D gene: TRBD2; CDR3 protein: CASSPRLAGNTGELFF; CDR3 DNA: TGCGCCAGCAGCCCAAGACTAGCGGGGAACACCGGGGAGCTGTTTTTT
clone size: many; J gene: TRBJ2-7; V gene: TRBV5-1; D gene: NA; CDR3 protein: CASSETSLTAEQYF; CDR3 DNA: TGCGCCAGCAGTGAGACTTCCTTGACGGCCGAGCAGTACTTC
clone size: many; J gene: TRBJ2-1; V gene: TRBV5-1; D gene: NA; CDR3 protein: CASSLEGWHNEQFF; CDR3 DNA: TGCGCCAGCAGCTTGGAGGGGTGGCACAATGAGCAGTTCTTC
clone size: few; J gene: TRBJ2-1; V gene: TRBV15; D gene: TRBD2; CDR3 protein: CATSLLAGEYNEQFF; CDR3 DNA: TGTGCCACCAGCCTACTAGCGGGAGAATACAATGAGCAGTTCTTC
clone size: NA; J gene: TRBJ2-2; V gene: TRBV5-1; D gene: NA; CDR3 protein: CASSLDSSGNTGELFF; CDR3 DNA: TGCGCCAGCAGCCTGGACTCCTCCGGGAACACCGGGGAGCTGTTTTTT
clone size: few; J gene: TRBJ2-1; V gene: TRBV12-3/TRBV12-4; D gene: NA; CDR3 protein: CASSLKGHEQFF; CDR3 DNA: TGTGCCAGCAGTCTAAAAGGGCATGAGCAGTTCTTC
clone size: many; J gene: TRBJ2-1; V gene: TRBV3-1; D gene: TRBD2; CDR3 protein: CASSQDSAGGNNEQFF; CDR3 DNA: TGTGCCAGCAGCCAAGATAGTGCGGGAGGTAACAATGAGCAGTTCTTC
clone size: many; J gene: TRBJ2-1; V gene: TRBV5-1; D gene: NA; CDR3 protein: CASRGGRNLDNEQFF; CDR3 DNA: TGCGCCAGCAGGGGGGGCCGGAATTTAGACAATGAGCAGTTCTTC
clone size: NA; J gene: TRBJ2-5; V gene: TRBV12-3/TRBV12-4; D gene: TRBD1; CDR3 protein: CTICLISFTRDREQETQYF; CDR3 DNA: TGTACCATCTGTTTAATTTCGTTTACCCGGGACAGGGAACAAGAGACCCAGTACTTC
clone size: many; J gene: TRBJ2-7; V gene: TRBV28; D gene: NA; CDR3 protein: CASSPAGPYEQYF; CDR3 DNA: TGTGCCAGCTCACCCGCGGGGCCCTACGAGCAGTACTTC
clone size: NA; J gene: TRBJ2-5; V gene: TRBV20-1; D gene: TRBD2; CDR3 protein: CSARGLAGEETQYF; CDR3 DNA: TGCAGTGCTAGGGGACTAGCGGGAGAAGAGACCCAGTACTTC
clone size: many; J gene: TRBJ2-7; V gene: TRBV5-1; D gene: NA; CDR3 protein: CASSLMTVTYEQYF; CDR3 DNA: TGCGCCAGCAGCCTAATGACAGTTACCTACGAGCAGTACTTC
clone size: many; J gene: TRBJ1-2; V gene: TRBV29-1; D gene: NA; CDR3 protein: CSVERAGYGYTF; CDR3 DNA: TGCAGCGTTGAAAGGGCGGGTTATGGCTACACCTTC
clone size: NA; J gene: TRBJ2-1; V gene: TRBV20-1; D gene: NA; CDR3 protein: CSARAENRLTEQFF; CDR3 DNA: TGCAGTGCTAGAGCGGAAAACAGACTAACAGAGCAGTTCTTC
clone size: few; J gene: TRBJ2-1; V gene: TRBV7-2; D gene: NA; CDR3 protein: CASSLSVEQFF; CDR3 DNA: TGTGCCAGCAGCTTATCGGTTGAGCAGTTCTTC
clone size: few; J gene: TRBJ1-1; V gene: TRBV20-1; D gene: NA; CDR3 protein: CSARPVMSVEAFF; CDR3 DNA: TGCAGTGCTAGGCCGGTTATGTCAGTTGAAGCTTTCTTT
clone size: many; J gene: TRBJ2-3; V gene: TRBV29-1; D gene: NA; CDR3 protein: CSAGTGTDSTDTQYF; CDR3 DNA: TGCAGCGCTGGGACCGGGACCGATAGCACAGATACGCAGTATTTT
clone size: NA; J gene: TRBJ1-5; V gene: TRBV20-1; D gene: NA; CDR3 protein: CSARRGDQPQHF; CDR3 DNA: TGCAGTGCTAGGAGGGGTGATCAGCCCCAGCATTTT
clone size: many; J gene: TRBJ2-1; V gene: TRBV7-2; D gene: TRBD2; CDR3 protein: CASSITSGRNEQFF; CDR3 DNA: TGTGCCAGCAGCATCACTAGCGGGAGGAATGAGCAGTTCTTC
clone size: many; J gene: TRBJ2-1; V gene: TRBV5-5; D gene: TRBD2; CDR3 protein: CASRQQLASNEQFF; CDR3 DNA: TGTGCCAGCAGGCAACAACTAGCGTCTAATGAGCAGTTCTTC
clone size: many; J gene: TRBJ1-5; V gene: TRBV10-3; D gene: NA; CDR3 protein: CAIQDRGQPQHF; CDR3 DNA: TGTGCCATCCAGGACAGAGGTCAGCCCCAGCATTTT
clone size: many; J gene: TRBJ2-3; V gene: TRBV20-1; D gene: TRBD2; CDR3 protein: CSAKGREGLTDTQYF; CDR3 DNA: TGCAGTGCTAAGGGACGGGAGGGTCTCACAGATACGCAGTATTTT